These 11 T cell receptor beta chains came from one sample sequenced in a study of T cells in Graves' hyperthyroidism and ophthalmopathy. The TCR beta CDR3 regions underwent amplification using RNA transcripts as the source. First-round RT-PCR targeting the TCR CDR3 was performed with the HTBI primer set. One entry per CDR3 protein results from TCRdb running MiXCR on the multiplex PCR reads. The sample consists of around 530,000 distinct CDR3 sequences, more than 15% of them appearing once. Sample: blood. The receptors originated from a young woman with Graves' ophthalmopathy.

V is TRBV11-2 and J is TRBJ2-7; D is unclear. Trimming stripped 5 bases from V and 1 base from J, with 15 bases between. Germline CDR1 and CDR2: SGHAT and FQNNGV. The CDR3 is 15 amino acids. CDR3 amino acids: CASSKVTIGSYEQYF. CDR3 nucleotide sequence: TGTGCCAGCAGCAAAGTCACGATAGGGTCCTACGAGCAGTACTTC.

V usage is TRBV20-1 and J usage is TRBJ1-5, with 7 bases aligning to TRBD1. V was clipped by 6 bases and J by 5 bases; unmatched bases: 10. The CDR3 length is 14 residues. The germline CDR1 and CDR2 sequences are DFQATT and SNEGSKA (reference sequence). As DNA, the CDR3 is TGCAGTGCCCTGGGGGAGGGGGCGCATCAGCCCCAGCATTTT. Its translation is CSALGEGAHQPQHF.

Ten or more counts support this clonotype. This chain uses TRBV7-9 with TRBJ2-7; 9 bases are shared with TRBD1. CDR3 length equals 14 residues. Germline V gene lookup returns CDR1 SEHNR and CDR2 FQNEAQ (reference sequence). The trim removed 5 bases at V and 4 bases at J, leaving 6 bases unmatched. Written as DNA, the CDR3 is TGTGCCAGCAGCCCCCGACAGGGGGTATACGAGCAGTACTTC. It translates to CASSPRQGVYEQYF.

Notes on this clonotype: A much more abundant neighbour one base away suggests this may be a read error. The chain recombines TRBV12-3 or TRBV12-4 with TRBJ2-7; 8 nucleotides match TRBD1. The CDR3 covers 12 residues. V was pared by 5 bases and J by 6 bases, with 3 bases of the junction left unmatched. The CDR3 loop is CASSRTGFEQYF. The CDR3 bases are TGTGCCAGCAGTCGGACAGGGTTCGAGCAGTACTTC.

Concerning this clonotype itself: One end of the junction does not line up with germline, which may come from a read error. This chain joins TRBV29-1 and TRBJ2-1, with D possibly TRBD1 on 6 matching bases. This CDR3 contains 17 residues. The germline V gene has CDR1 SQVTM and CDR2 ANQGSEA. CDR3 DNA sequence: TGCAACGTTGAAAGCCGGCAGGGGACATTCTCCTACAATGAGCAGTTCTTC. Its translation is CNVESRQGTFSYNEQFF.

The chain employs TRBV20-1 and TRBJ1-2, with D perhaps TRBD1 (6 bases). The CDR3 is 13 residues long. V shed 6 bases and J shed 4 bases, with 15 bases lying between them. Germline assignment: CDR1 DFQATT and CDR2 SNEGSKA (reference sequence). The CDR3 nucleotides read TGCAGTGCCAGACAGGACGAGGGCTATGGCTACACCTTC. Translated: CSARQDEGYGYTF.

This clonotype showed up many times. The chain recombines TRBV30 with TRBJ1-2, with TRBD1 identical over 7 bases. The CDR3 is made up of 12 amino acids. V shed 3 bases, J shed 8 bases, and the junction held 6 bases outside the gene matches. Germline values: CDR1 GTSNPN, CDR2 SVGIG (reference sequence). CDR3 coding DNA: TGTGCCTGGAGCAATCCAGGGGGAGGCTACACCTTC. This translates into CAWSNPGGGYTF. The entire variable domain, with the rest obtained from reference TRBV30 and TRBJ1-2, is as follows: SQTIHQWPATLVQPVGSPLSLECTVEGTSNPNLYWYRQAAGRGLQLLFYSVGIGQISSEVPQNLSASRPQDRQFILSSKKLLLSDSGFYLCAWSNPGGGYTFGSGTRLTVV.

Ten or more counts support this clonotype. The chain is built from TRBV5-6 and TRBJ1-1; no reliable D call. This CDR3 comprises 12 residues. V was clipped by 2 bases and J by 1 base, with 3 bases between them. CDR1 is SGHDT, CDR2 YYEEEE, per germline. This CDR3 is CASSLRNTEAFF. The CDR3 DNA sequence: TGTGCCAGCAGCTTAAGGAACACTGAAGCTTTCTTT.

This clonotype has a count of ten or more. One end of the junction is discordant with germline, which a read error may explain. V and J are TRBV7-9 and TRBJ1-1; 7 nucleotides agree with TRBD1. This CDR3 contains 15 residues. In germline, CDR1 is SEHNR, CDR2 FQNEAQ (reference sequence). The CDR3 protein is CASSSLGGGNAEAFF. DNA for the CDR3: TGTGCCAGCAGCTCCCTAGGGGGCGGGAACGCTGAAGCTTTCTTT.

V and J are TRBV20-1 and TRBJ2-1; 7 nucleotides line up with TRBD2. CDR3 length: 13 residues. Trimming at V came to 1 base and at J to 6 bases, leaving 3 bases not matched to a gene. CDR1 DFQATT and CDR2 SNEGSKA come from the germline V gene (reference sequence). For the CDR3, the DNA is TGCAGTGCTAGAGGGGAGCGGGGCAATGAGCAGTTCTTC. This encodes CSARGERGNEQFF.

This chain links TRBV18 with TRBJ1-3; D ambiguous. The CDR3 contains 15 residues. The germline gives CDR1 KGHSH, CDR2 LQKENI. Trimming cost V 1 base and J 4 bases, with 11 bases left between them. In DNA, the CDR3 is TGTGCCAGCTCACCACTTGGAACAGAAGGAAACACCATATATTTT. The encoded protein is CASSPLGTEGNTIYF. Looking up the rest from reference TRBV18 and TRBJ1-3 gives the full variable domain: NAGVMQNPRHLVRRRGQEARLRCSPMKGHSHVYWYRQLPEEGLKFMVYLQKENIIDESGMPKERFSAEFPKEGPSILRIQQVVRGDSAAYFCASSPLGTEGNTIYFGEGSWLTVV.